These 27 T cell receptor beta chains originate from one sample sequenced in a study of CD8+ T cells in alopecia areata. RNA was isolated and reverse transcribed to cDNA, the sequencing template. The method was immunoSEQ multiplex PCR; TCRdb's version includes in-frame clones alone and lacks a portion of them. The sample consists of about 150,000 clones, 55% of them appearing once. Material: CD4+ T cells sorted from blood. The receptors shown here come from a human donor in good health.

This chain joins TRBV2 and TRBJ1-5; D remains unclear. In germline, CDR1 is SNHLY, CDR2 FYNNEI. The CDR3 runs 13 residues. V shed 1 base and J shed 5 bases, with 6 bases lying between them. The CDR3 DNA sequence: TGTGCCAGCAGTGAAGTTCGGGATCAGCCCCAGCATTTT. As protein: CASSEVRDQPQHF.

The chain is built from TRBV30 and TRBJ1-3; D perhaps matches TRBD1 (6 bases). Germline V gene data show CDR1 as GTSNPN and CDR2 as SVGIG (reference sequence). CDR3 length: 14 amino acids. V was shortened by 2 bases and J by 1 base, with 9 bases between the two germline ends. This CDR3 is CAWSRGTSGNTIYF. The DNA for the CDR3 is TGTGCCTGGAGTAGGGGGACGTCTGGAAACACCATATATTTT.

This clone was seen a few times. The V and J genes are TRBV9 and TRBJ2-3; TRBD2 agrees at 8 bases. The CDR3 has 17 amino acids. Germline CDR1 is SGDLS and CDR2 is YYNGEE. V trimming: 4 bases; J trimming: 0 bases; junction bases outside the gene matches: 10. The CDR3 DNA reads TGTGCCAGCAGCTTAATTACTAGCGGATCTAGCACAGATACGCAGTATTTT. This sequence encodes CASSLITSGSSTDTQYF.

This clone was picked up a small number of times. The rearrangement joins TRBV11-2 to TRBJ2-2; D is perhaps TRBD1 (5 bases). Germline CDR1 reads SGHAT; CDR2 reads FQNNGV. The V and J ends lost 6 bases and 5 bases respectively, with 16 bases between them. This CDR3 contains 15 residues. The CDR3 DNA sequence: TGTGCCAGCAGGGAACTCCAGGGAAAAACCGGGGAGCTGTTTTTT. Its protein is CASRELQGKTGELFF.

This chain links TRBV28 with TRBJ2-5, with 12 nucleotides matching TRBD2. The germline CDR1 and CDR2 sequences are MDHEN and SYDVKM. V trimming: 7 bases; J trimming: 2 bases; junction bases outside the gene matches: 11. CDR3 length: 17 residues. The CDR3 sequence: CASKPRGLAGLQETQYF. DNA of the CDR3: TGTGCCAGCAAACCGCGAGGACTAGCGGGGCTACAAGAGACCCAGTACTTC.

This clone came up a few times. The rearrangement joins TRBV30 to TRBJ2-1, with TRBD2 identical over 13 bases. This CDR3 has 15 amino acids. The trim removed 3 bases at V and 10 bases at J, leaving 9 bases unmatched. Germline CDR1 is GTSNPN and CDR2 is SVGIG (reference sequence). The CDR3 DNA follows: TGTGCCTGGAGGCCCTGGACTAGCGGGAGAAGGGAGCAGTTCTTC. Residues: CAWRPWTSGRREQFF.

The chain is built from TRBV27 and TRBJ2-3; 9 nucleotides align to TRBD2. With 2 bases clipped from V and 2 bases from J, the junction kept 5 bases outside the gene matches. The CDR3 extends over 16 amino acids. CDR1 MNHEY and CDR2 SMNVEV come from the germline V gene (reference sequence). The CDR3, as DNA: TGTGCCAGCAGTTTAACCCCTAGCGGGGACACAGATACGCAGTATTTT. Its protein is CASSLTPSGDTDTQYF.

This clone was picked up many times. The chain employs TRBV28 and TRBJ2-7; possibly TRBD1 or TRBD2 for D (5 bases each). The V end was cut by 6 bases, the J end by 3 bases, with 18 bases between. CDR1 is MDHEN and CDR2 is SYDVKM in the germline V gene. The CDR3 is 15 amino acids. In DNA form, the CDR3 reads TGTGCCAGCAGCTTGGGGCCGGGACGGCACTACGAGCAGTACTTC. It is translated as CASSLGPGRHYEQYF.

The rearrangement joins TRBV5-1 to TRBJ2-1; D is undetermined. The ends were cut back, 5 bases at V and 5 bases at J, with 14 bases in the middle. The CDR3 length is 14 residues. CDR1 is SGHRS, CDR2 YFSETQ, per germline. CDR3 DNA sequence: TGCGCCAGCAGGTTCCAGGATAGAAACAATGAGCAGTTCTTC. Protein: CASRFQDRNNEQFF.

The chain combines TRBV5-1 with TRBJ2-5; D might be TRBD1 (6 bases). Per germline, CDR1 SGHRS and CDR2 YFSETQ. V was trimmed by 1 base and J by 4 bases, leaving 23 bases between them. CDR3 length equals 18 residues. CDR3 protein: CASSLQLLTGFGGETQYF. CDR3 sequence (DNA): TGCGCCAGCAGCTTGCAACTGCTTACAGGGTTCGGAGGAGAGACCCAGTACTTC.

J is TRBJ2-1 and V is TRBV4-1; 10 nucleotides match TRBD2. This CDR3 comprises 15 residues. The germline V gene encodes CDR1 MGHRA and CDR2 YSYEKL. V lost 6 bases and J lost 5; bases outside the gene matches: 7. For the CDR3, the DNA is TGCGCCAGCAGACCAACTAGCGGGACTAACAATGAGCAGTTCTTC. Its protein is CASRPTSGTNNEQFF.

This clone was counted only a few times. The chain recombines TRBV10-3 with TRBJ2-1, with 9 bases lining up with TRBD2. CDR3 size: 17 residues. The ends lost 5 bases at V and 0 bases at J; junction bases unmatched: 8. Per germline, CDR1 ENHRY and CDR2 SYGVKD. Written as DNA, the CDR3 is TGTGCCATCAGTCGAGCGGGAGGTATGAGCTCCTACAATGAGCAGTTCTTC. Encoded protein: CAISRAGGMSSYNEQFF.

This clone was observed a single time. The chain has TRBV29-1 and TRBJ2-2, with TRBD1 matching over 9 bases. The CDR3 is 17 amino acids. V gave up 4 bases and J gave up 1 base; unmatched junction bases: 10. Germline CDR1 and CDR2: SQVTM and ANQGSEA. This chain's CDR3 is CSVGAGQGFRNTGELFF. Written as DNA, the CDR3 is TGCAGCGTTGGAGCGGGACAGGGTTTCAGGAACACCGGGGAGCTGTTTTTT.

The genes are TRBV5-6 and TRBJ2-1; unclear D gene. The germline V gene has CDR1 SGHDT and CDR2 YYEEEE. The CDR3 has 13 amino acids. V was pared by 1 base and J by 7 bases, with 9 bases between. Here the CDR3 DNA reads TGTGCCAGCAGCTTGTCTAGTGGTAATGAGCAGTTCTTC. Protein product: CASSLSSGNEQFF.

This clone has a handful of counts. The rearrangement joins TRBV29-1 to TRBJ1-3, with D hard to call. Trimming shortened V by 4 bases and J by 0 bases, and 7 bases separated the two germline ends. Germline-derived CDR1 and CDR2 are SQVTM and ANQGSEA. CDR3 length: 13 residues. DNA for the CDR3: TGCAGCGTTGCGTTGAGCTCTGGAAACACCATATATTTT. Translation: CSVALSSGNTIYF.

The V gene is TRBV30, the J gene TRBJ1-2; no firm D call. V dropped 7 bases and J dropped 7 bases, with 16 bases sitting between them. CDR3 size: 12 residues. Per germline, CDR1 GTSNPN and CDR2 SVGIG (reference sequence). In DNA, the CDR3 is TGTGCCTACCCGTCGTTTGCCTCTGGCTACACCTTC. This codes for CAYPSFASGYTF.

This clone occurred a few times. This sample also contains other DNA sequences that code for the same CDR3. CDR3 sequence (DNA): TGCAGTGCTAGAGGTTACAATGAGCAGTTCTTC. It translates to CSARGYNEQFF. The chain couples TRBV20-1 to TRBJ2-1; D is undetermined. Germline V gives CDR1 DFQATT, CDR2 SNEGSKA (reference sequence). The CDR3 runs to 11 residues. V was cut by 1 base and J by 4 bases, with 2 bases left in between.

The rearrangement uses TRBV30 and TRBJ2-3; D call uncertain. The germline V gene has CDR1 GTSNPN and CDR2 SVGIG (reference sequence). V was cut by 3 bases and J by 0 bases, with 19 bases left in between. The CDR3 extends over 17 amino acids. In DNA form, the CDR3 reads TGTGCCTGGAGGGCACCCGGAAGAGCGTTTAGCACAGATACGCAGTATTTT. Translation gives CAWRAPGRAFSTDTQYF. The full variable domain, completed using reference TRBV30 and TRBJ2-3, is SQTIHQWPATLVQPVGSPLSLECTVEGTSNPNLYWYRQAAGRGLQLLFYSVGIGQISSEVPQNLSASRPQDRQFILSSKKLLLSDSGFYLCAWRAPGRAFSTDTQYFGPGTRLTVL.

The chain combines TRBV29-1 with TRBJ1-4, with D perhaps TRBD1 (6 bases). CDR1 and CDR2 (germline): SQVTM, ANQGSEA. This CDR3 is 14 amino acids long. Trimming took 2 bases from V and 0 from J, leaving 7 bases between them. The CDR3 coding sequence is TGCAGCGTTGAACAGGGGTCAACTAATGAAAAACTGTTTTTT. This codes for CSVEQGSTNEKLFF.

This clone was detected once. The V gene is TRBV29-1, the J gene TRBJ2-3; D gene ambiguous. The germline V and J ends were trimmed by 3 bases and 6 bases, with 13 bases remaining between them. The germline V gene encodes CDR1 SQVTM and CDR2 ANQGSEA. The CDR3 length is 13 residues. The CDR3 region has the DNA TGCAGCGTTGATGTCGGCCAGGCGGATACGCAGTATTTT. As protein: CSVDVGQADTQYF.

The CDR3 bases are TGTGCCAGCAGTGAATTCCAGGGGGCGAATACGCAGTATTTT. This encodes CASSEFQGANTQYF. The chain links TRBV25-1 to TRBJ2-3; 8 positions match TRBD1. CDR1 MGHDK and CDR2 SYGVNS come from the germline V gene. V shed 1 base and J 7 bases; nucleotides not matched to a gene: 4. There are 14 residues in the CDR3.

The gene calls are TRBV7-3 and TRBJ1-1; D unresolved. V was trimmed by 1 base and J by 0 bases, leaving 3 bases between them. This CDR3 comprises 13 residues. Germline CDR1 and CDR2: SGHTA and FQGTGA. As DNA, the CDR3 is TGTGCCAGCAGCTTAAACGTGAACACTGAAGCTTTCTTT. Translating it yields CASSLNVNTEAFF.

The CDR3 reads CASSLEVGVAGELFF. CDR3 in DNA: TGTGCCAGCAGCTTAGAGGTCGGGGTGGCCGGGGAGCTGTTTTTT. This chain uses TRBV7-2 with TRBJ2-2, with a possible D match to TRBD2 (5 bases). This CDR3 contains 15 residues. Germline-derived CDR1 and CDR2 are SGHTA and FQGNSA. With 1 base removed from V and 6 bases from J, the gap between germline ends came to 12 bases.

The chain carries TRBV25-1 and TRBJ1-2, with D perhaps TRBD1 (5 bases). Per germline, CDR1 MGHDK and CDR2 SYGVNS. V lost 4 bases, J lost 2 bases, and 8 bases lay in between. CDR3 size: 13 residues. CDR3 nucleotides: TGTGCCAGCAGTGTAGACAGCAACTATGGCTACACCTTC. The encoded protein is CASSVDSNYGYTF.

V is TRBV28 and J is TRBJ1-2; 7 nucleotides line up with TRBD1. Per germline, CDR1 MDHEN and CDR2 SYDVKM. The length of the CDR3 is 13 residues. V shed 4 bases and J 3 bases; nucleotides not matched to a gene: 2. The CDR3 reads CASSSGGYYGYTF. The CDR3 DNA sequence: TGTGCCAGCAGTTCAGGGGGGTACTATGGCTACACCTTC.

This clone showed up just once. V is TRBV11-2 and J is TRBJ2-3; the match to TRBD2 covers 7 bases. Trimming took 5 bases from V and 4 from J; bases not matched to a gene: 18. Germline V lookup: CDR1 SGHAT, CDR2 FQNNGV. The CDR3 extends over 18 amino acids. CDR3 sequence (DNA): TGTGCCAGCAGCGGAACCGGGACTAAAGCCGAGAGGGCAGATACGCAGTATTTT. This sequence encodes CASSGTGTKAERADTQYF.

The chain joins TRBV29-1 to TRBJ1-1; 9 nucleotides line up with TRBD1. Losses at the gene ends were 7 bases for V and 0 bases for J; bases not matched to a gene: 3. In germline, CDR1 is SQVTM, CDR2 ANQGSEA. This CDR3 comprises 13 residues. CDR3 sequence (DNA): TGCAGCGCCCGGACAGGGGTGAACACTGAAGCTTTCTTT. Protein sequence: CSARTGVNTEAFF.